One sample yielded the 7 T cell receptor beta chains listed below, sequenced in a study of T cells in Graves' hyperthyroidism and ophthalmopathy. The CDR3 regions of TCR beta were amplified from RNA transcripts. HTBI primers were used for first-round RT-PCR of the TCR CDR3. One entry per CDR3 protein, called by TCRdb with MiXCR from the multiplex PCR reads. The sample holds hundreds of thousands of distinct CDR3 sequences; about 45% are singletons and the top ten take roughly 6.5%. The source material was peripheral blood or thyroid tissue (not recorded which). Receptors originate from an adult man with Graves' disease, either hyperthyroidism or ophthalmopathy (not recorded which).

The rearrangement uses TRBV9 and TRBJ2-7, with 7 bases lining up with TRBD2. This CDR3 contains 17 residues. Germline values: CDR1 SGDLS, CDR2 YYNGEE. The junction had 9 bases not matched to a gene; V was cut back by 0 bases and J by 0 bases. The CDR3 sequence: CASSVGSGGGDSYEQYF. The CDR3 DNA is TGTGCCAGCAGCGTAGGGTCGGGGGGTGGAGACTCCTACGAGCAGTACTTC.

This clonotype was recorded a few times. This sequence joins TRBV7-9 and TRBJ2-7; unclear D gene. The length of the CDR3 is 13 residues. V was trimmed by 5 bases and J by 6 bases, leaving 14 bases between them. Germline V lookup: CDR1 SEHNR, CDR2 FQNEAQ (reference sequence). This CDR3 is CASSPEFFAEQYF. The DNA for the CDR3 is TGTGCCAGCAGCCCCGAATTTTTTGCCGAGCAGTACTTC.

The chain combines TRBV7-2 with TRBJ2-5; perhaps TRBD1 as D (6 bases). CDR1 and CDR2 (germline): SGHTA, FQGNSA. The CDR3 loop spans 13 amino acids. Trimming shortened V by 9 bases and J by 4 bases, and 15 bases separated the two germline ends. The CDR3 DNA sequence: TGTGCCAGAGCGGACAGCATTGGAGAGACCCAGTACTTC. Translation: CARADSIGETQYF.

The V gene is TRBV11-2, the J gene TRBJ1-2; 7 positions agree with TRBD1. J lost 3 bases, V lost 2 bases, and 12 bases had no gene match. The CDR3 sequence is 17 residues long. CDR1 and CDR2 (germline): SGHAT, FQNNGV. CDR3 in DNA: TGTGCCAGCAGCTTATCCCCAAACCTAGGGACAGACTATGGCTACACCTTC. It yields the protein CASSLSPNLGTDYGYTF.

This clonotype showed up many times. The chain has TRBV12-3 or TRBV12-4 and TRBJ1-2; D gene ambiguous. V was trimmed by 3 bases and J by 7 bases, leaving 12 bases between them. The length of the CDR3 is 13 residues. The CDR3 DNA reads TGTGCCAGCAGTTTGCCAACATCATCTGGCTACACCTTC. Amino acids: CASSLPTSSGYTF.

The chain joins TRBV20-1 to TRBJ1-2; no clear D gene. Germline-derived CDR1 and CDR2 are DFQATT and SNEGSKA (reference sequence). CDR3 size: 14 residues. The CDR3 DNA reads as TGCAGCAGCTTATTGGCTTTCGCAGCTCCTGGCTACACCTTC. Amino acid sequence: CSSLLAFAAPGYTF.

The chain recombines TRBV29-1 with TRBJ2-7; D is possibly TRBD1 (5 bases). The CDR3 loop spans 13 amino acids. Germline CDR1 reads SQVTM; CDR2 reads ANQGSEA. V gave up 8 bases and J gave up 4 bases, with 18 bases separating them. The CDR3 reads CSQGPRVDYEQYF. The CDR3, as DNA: TGCAGCCAAGGTCCCAGGGTAGATTACGAGCAGTACTTC.